The clone carrying this T cell receptor (beta chain) has a single count. Its target is not known. The data were produced by immunoSEQ multiplex PCR, yet TCRdb's version contains in-frame clones alone and is incomplete. The repertoire has 150,000 to 250,000 clones, roughly 81% of them found once; the top ten carry 0.95% to 1.5%. The data are from a study of cytomegalovirus exposure and HLA in healthy donors. Study-level findings and limits: CMV antigen specificity of a few CMV-associated chains was confirmed in vitro. A classifier reportedly called cytomegalovirus status with high sensitivity and specificity.

Germline V lookup: CDR1 ENHRY, CDR2 SYGVKD. The trim removed 6 bases at V and 4 bases at J, leaving 2 bases unmatched. This CDR3 is 12 amino acids long. The rearrangement uses TRBV10-3 and TRBJ1-2; 7 nucleotides align to TRBD1. This receptor was identified in a woman in her thirties in good health and CMV-seronegative. The sample consisted of PBMCs. In nucleotides, the CDR3 is TGTGCCATCAGCCAGGGGGGCTATGGCTACACCTTC. It encodes CAISQGGYGYTF.